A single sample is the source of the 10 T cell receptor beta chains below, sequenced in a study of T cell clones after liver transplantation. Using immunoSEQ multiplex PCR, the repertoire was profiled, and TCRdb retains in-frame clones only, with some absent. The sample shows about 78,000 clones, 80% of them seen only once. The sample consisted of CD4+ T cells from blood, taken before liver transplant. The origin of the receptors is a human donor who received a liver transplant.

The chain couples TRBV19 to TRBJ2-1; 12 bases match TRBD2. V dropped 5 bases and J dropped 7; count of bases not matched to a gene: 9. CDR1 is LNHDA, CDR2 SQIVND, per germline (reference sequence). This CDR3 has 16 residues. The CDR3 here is CASSLLGLAGMNEQFF. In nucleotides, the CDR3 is TGTGCCAGTAGTCTCCTGGGACTAGCGGGTATGAATGAGCAGTTCTTC.

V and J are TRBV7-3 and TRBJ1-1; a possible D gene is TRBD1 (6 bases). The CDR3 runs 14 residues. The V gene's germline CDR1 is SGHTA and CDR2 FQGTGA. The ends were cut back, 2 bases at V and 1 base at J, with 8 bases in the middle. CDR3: CASSLGTTNTEAFF. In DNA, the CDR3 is TGTGCCAGCAGCTTAGGGACAACGAACACTGAAGCTTTCTTT. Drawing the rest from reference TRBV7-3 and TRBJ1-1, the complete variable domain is GAGVSQTPSNKVTEKGKYVELRCDPISGHTALYWYRQSLGQGPEFLIYFQGTGAADDSGLPNDRFFAVRPEGSVSTLKIQRTERGDSAVYLCASSLGTTNTEAFFGQGTRLTVV.

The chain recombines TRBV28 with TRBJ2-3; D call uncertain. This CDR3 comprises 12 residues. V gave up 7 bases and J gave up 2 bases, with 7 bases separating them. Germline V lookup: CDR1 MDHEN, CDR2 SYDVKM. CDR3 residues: CASTTSTDTQYF. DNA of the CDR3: TGTGCCAGCACTACCTCCACAGATACGCAGTATTTT.

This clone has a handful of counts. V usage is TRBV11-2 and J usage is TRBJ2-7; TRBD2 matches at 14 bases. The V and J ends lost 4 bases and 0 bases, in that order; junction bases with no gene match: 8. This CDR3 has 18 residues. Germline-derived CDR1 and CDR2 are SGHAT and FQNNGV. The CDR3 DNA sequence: TGTGCCAGCAGCTCTGGACTAGCGGGAGGCGACCCCTCCTACGAGCAGTACTTC. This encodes CASSSGLAGGDPSYEQYF.

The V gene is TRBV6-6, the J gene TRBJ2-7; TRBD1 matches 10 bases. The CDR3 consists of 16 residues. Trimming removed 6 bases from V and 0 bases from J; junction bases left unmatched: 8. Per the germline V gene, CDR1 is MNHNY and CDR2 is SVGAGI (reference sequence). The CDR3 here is CASSQTRTGGSYEQYF. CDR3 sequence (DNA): TGTGCCAGCAGCCAAACCAGGACAGGGGGCTCCTACGAGCAGTACTTC.

This chain's CDR3 is CASSRSTGAFSSGNTIYF. In DNA form, the CDR3 reads TGCGCCAGCAGCCGAAGTACAGGGGCTTTTAGCTCTGGAAACACCATATATTTT. The chain joins TRBV5-1 to TRBJ1-3; 7 positions match TRBD1. Germline CDR1 reads SGHRS; CDR2 reads YFSETQ. The junction had 13 bases not matched to a gene; V was cut back by 4 bases and J by 0 bases. The CDR3 totals 18 residues.

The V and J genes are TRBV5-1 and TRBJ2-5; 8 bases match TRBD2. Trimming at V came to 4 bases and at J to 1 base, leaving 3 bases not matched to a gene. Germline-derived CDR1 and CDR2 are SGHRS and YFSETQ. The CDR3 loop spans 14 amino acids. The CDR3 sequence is CASSHTSGQETQYF. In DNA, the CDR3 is TGCGCCAGCAGCCATACTAGCGGCCAAGAGACCCAGTACTTC.

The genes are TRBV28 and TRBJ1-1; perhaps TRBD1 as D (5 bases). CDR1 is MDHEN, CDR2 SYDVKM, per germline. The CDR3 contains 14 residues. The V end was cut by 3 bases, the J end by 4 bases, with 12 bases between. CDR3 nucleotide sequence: TGTGCCAGCAGTTTGTTTATGAGGGGCACTGAAGCTTTCTTT. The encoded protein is CASSLFMRGTEAFF.

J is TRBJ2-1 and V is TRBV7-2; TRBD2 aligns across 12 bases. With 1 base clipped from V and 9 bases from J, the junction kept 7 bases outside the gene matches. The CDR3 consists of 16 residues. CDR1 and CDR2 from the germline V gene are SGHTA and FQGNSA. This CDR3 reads CASSLGPLAGGSEQFF. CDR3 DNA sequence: TGTGCCAGCAGCTTAGGTCCGCTAGCGGGAGGGAGTGAGCAGTTCTTC.

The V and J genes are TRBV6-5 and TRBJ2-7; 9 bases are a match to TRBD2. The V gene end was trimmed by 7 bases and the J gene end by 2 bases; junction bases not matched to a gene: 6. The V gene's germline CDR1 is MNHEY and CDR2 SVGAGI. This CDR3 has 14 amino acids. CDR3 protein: CASNRLAEPYEQYF. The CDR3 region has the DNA TGTGCCAGCAATCGACTAGCGGAACCCTACGAGCAGTACTTC.